What follows is one TCR beta chain and its context. The antigen it recognizes is unknown. Within one base of it there is no much larger clone, and no base qualities were kept. This specimen comes from a study of CD8 T cells in seronegative destructive rheumatoid arthritis (TCRdb year 2020). With regard to the full study: At the time of sampling, seven of the eight CND-RA patients were on biological drugs. The study compared peripheral CD8+ TCRbeta repertoires from patients with CCP-negative destructive rheumatoid arthritis (CND-RA) against repertoires from newly diagnosed seropositive RA, seronegative RA and healthy controls. The seropositive RA, seronegative RA and healthy control comparison cohorts were obtained from an earlier published TCRbeta dataset rather than being newly sequenced.

Points the paper makes about the study in general: The small size of the CND-RA cohort was acknowledged as a limitation of the study. Across the 117,399 clonotypes tested, no public clonotype enrichment remained significant after Benjamini-Hochberg correction. CND-RA repertoires showed more CMV-reactive and fewer influenza A-reactive CD8+ TCRbeta sequences than controls and other RA subtypes. After adjustment for age, less diverse and more clonal CD8+ TCRbeta repertoires appeared to be present in CND-RA patients than in other RA subtypes. A distinct set of enriched public clonotypes appeared to be carried by CND-RA patients, and this finding was interpreted by the authors as support for a separate disease subset. In the absence of diagnostic samples, TCR repertoire differences may be partly attributable to poor disease control over the years rather than being present at onset.

A negative result on the clinical CCP2 antibody test was shown by CND-RA patients, and progression of joint destruction was observed despite active therapy. Every CND-RA patient showed typical joint destruction in the wrists and ankles and had failed conventional anti-rheumatic therapy. Instead of being sampled at diagnosis, CND-RA patients were sampled after long disease histories, which in several cases spanned decades. Each patient provided about 47 millilitres of EDTA-anticoagulated peripheral blood. Ficoll-Paque PLUS density gradient separation was used to isolate peripheral blood mononuclear cells. Using AutoMACS magnetic bead positive selection, CD8+ cells were isolated from either fresh or cryopreserved PBMCs, and flow cytometry was used to check purity. Nucleospin Tissue or Tissue XS kits were used for genomic DNA extraction, and quantification was performed on a Qubit 2.0 fluorometer.

The CDR3 runs 15 amino acids, cysteine and phenylalanine included. Of all the DNA, just the CDR3 is kept, 45 bases in frame from base 1. V is shortened by 5 bases, J by 6 bases, and the region joining them spans 19 bases. CDR1 and CDR2 are drawn from the germline V gene: SQVTM, ANQGSEA. Genomic DNA from CD8+ cells was used for TCRbeta sequencing, which was performed according to the manufacturer's instructions. TCRbeta sequencing used the immunoSEQ assay and was run at a genomics technology centre in Finland. Per the original workflow: The clonotype tables produced by the immunoSEQ preprocessing pipeline were converted into VDJtools format, and any non-productive clonotypes were filtered out. Samples with fewer than 10,000 reads were excluded, the remaining samples were subsampled to 10,000 reads, and most of the eight CND-RA samples met this threshold. Using the VDJtools CalcDiversityStats function on data subsampled to 10,000 reads, the Shannon-Wiener, Simpson and clonality indices were calculated. To infer antigen specificity, non-singleton TCRbeta clonotypes were hard-matched against VDJdb, meaning no mismatches were allowed. CDR3 sequences differing by one amino acid (Hamming distance 1) were grouped into clusters with potentially shared antigen targets. After groups were resampled to six samples, public clonotypes were tested for group enrichment with one-sided Fisher's exact tests, and this procedure was repeated ten times. TCRdb retrieved this table from immuneACCESS and kept in-frame rearrangements only. Not all clones are present; in checked studies, unresolved V genes account for under half, and no reason is known for the remainder. The V and J calls and clone size are taken from that table; D and trimming were inferred from the DNA. In this sample the table shows about 13,000 clones, roughly four fifths of which occur a single time. Of the sample, around a quarter falls within the top ten clones.

The sequence came from a woman between 30 and 55 years old with seronegative destructive rheumatoid arthritis. The specimen sequenced was CD8+ T cells from blood. The V and J segments used are TRBV29-1 and TRBJ2-2, and TRBD2 may be the D gene, going by 7 matching bases. The CDR3 amino acid sequence is: CSVPGEGVMAGELFF. The sequenced DNA: TGCAGCGTTCCCGGGGAGGGGGTCATGGCCGGGGAGCTGTTTTTT.